Following are 5 T cell receptor beta chains from one sample sequenced in a study of tumor and adjacent non-tumor tissue in lung cancer. Three rounds of nested PCR, following a modified ARM-PCR protocol, produced the TCRbeta library. One entry per CDR3 protein, called by TCRdb with MiXCR from the multiplex PCR reads. The table lists 60,000 to 80,000 distinct CDR3 sequences, around 70% of them singletons. This sample's RNA came from whole unsorted tissue. This non-tumor lung sample came from over 3 cm beyond the tumor edge. Sequenced material: distant non-tumor lung tissue. The receptors here all came from a woman aged 50 to 60 with non-small cell lung cancer.

A remark on this clonotype: The junction departs from the called germline gene at one end, perhaps through a read error. The chain is built from TRBV29-1 and TRBJ2-1; no definite D call. The germline CDR1 and CDR2 sequences are SQVTM and ANQGSEA. CDR3 length: 13 amino acids. This CDR3 is CSVEGTNYIEQFF. CDR3 nucleotides: TGCAGCGTTGAAGGGACCAACTACATTGAGCAGTTCTTC.

Notes on this clonotype: At one end, the junction sequence differs from germline, possibly due to a read error. This chain uses TRBV6-2 or TRBV6-3 with TRBJ1-1, with a tentative D call TRBD1 (6 bases). CDR1 MNHEY and CDR2 SVGEGT come from the germline V gene. This CDR3 comprises 12 residues. CDR3 in DNA: TGTGGCAGCAAGCTAAGGACAGTTGAAGCTTTCTTT. It is translated as CGSKLRTVEAFF.

This clonotype was counted many times. The V call is TRBV29-1, the J call TRBJ2-3; 9 nucleotides agree with TRBD1. Germline lookup yields CDR1 SQVTM and CDR2 ANQGSEA. Trimming took 7 bases from V and 6 from J; bases not matched to a gene: 8. The CDR3 sequence is 13 residues long. For the CDR3, the DNA is TGCAGCGCAAAACAGGGGGCCAAGGATACGCAGTATTTT. Amino acid sequence: CSAKQGAKDTQYF.

This clonotype was seen repeatedly, ten times or more. This chain uses TRBV9 with TRBJ2-7, with D tentatively TRBD2 (6 bases). The CDR3 has 15 residues. Per germline, CDR1 SGDLS and CDR2 YYNGEE. Between the trimmed V and J ends, which lost 4 bases and 5 bases, there was a span of 19 bases. The CDR3 bases are TGTGCCAGCAGCCTACGCGGAGGGAGCGTAAACGAGCAGTACTTC. Translated: CASSLRGGSVNEQYF.

A note on this clonotype: Here the CDR3 omits its conserved ending phenylalanine or tryptophan, so a read error is the likely source. The chain carries TRBV11-2 and TRBJ2-5; unclear D gene. The CDR3 totals 12 residues. The germline V gene encodes CDR1 SGHAT and CDR2 FQNNGV. The CDR3 region has the DNA TGTGCCAACAGCCTTACAGAGGAGACCCAGTACTTA. Protein: CANSLTEETQYL.